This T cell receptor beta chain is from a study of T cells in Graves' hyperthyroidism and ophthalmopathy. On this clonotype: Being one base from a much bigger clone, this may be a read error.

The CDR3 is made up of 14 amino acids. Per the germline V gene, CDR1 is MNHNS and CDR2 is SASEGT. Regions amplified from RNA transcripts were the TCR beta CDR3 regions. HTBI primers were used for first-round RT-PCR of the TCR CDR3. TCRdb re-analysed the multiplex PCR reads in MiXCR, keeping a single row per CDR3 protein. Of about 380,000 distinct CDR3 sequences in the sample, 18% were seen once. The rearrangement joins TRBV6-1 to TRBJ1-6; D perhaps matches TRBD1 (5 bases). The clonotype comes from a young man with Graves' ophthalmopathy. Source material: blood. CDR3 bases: TGTGCCAGCAGTGAGGGACCAGATAATTCACCCCTCCGCTTT. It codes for CASSEGPDNSPLRF.